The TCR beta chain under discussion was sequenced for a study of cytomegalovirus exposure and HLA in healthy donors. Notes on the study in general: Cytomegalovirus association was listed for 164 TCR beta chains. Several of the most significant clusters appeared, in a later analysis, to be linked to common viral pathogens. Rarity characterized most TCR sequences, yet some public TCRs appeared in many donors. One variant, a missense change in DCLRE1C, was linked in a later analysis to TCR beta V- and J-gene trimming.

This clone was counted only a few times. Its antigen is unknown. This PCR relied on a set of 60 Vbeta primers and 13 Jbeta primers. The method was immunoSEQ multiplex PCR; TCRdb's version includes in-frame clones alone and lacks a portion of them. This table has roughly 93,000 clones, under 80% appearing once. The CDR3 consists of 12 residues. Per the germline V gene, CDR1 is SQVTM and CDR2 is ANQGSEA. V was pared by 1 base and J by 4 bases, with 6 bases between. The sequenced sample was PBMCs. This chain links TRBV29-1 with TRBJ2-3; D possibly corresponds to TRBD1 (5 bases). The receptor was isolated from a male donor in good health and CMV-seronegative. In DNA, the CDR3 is TGCAGCGTTGAAGCAGGGCCAGATACGCAGTATTTT. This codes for CSVEAGPDTQYF.